The 25 T cell receptor beta chains below were found in one sample sequenced in a study of T-cell reconstitution after alpha-beta-depleted transplantation in children. This sample's TCRbeta library carried unique molecular identifier barcodes. TCRdb processed the PCR reads anew with MiXCR; each CDR3 protein has one entry. This sample has 97,000 or so distinct CDR3 sequences, with roughly 7.1% found just once. The sequences come from PBMCs, collected before TCRalphabeta/CD19-depleted stem cell transplant. Every receptor here comes from a boy aged 2-9 years with acute lymphoblastic leukemia, due to receive a stem cell transplant.

This clonotype was observed at least ten times. The DNA for the CDR3 is TGTGCCAGCAGTATATCTAGCGGGGGGGCCGATACGCAGTATTTT. This encodes CASSISSGGADTQYF. This chain joins TRBV6-1 and TRBJ2-3, with 12 bases aligning to TRBD2. This CDR3 comprises 15 residues. Germline V gives CDR1 MNHNS, CDR2 SASEGT. Trimming took 5 bases from V and 6 from J; bases not matched to a gene: 6.

This clonotype was seen a few times. V is TRBV7-8 and J is TRBJ1-1; D not resolved. Per the germline V gene, CDR1 is SGHVS and CDR2 is FQNEAQ. CDR3 length equals 15 residues. The ends were cut back, 5 bases at V and 0 bases at J, with 13 bases in the middle. CDR3 in amino acids: CASSPRVGLNTEAFF. CDR3 sequence (DNA): TGTGCCAGCAGCCCTAGGGTCGGACTGAACACTGAAGCTTTCTTT.

A remark on this clonotype: A read error is possible here, since a much larger clone lies one base away. The chain recombines TRBV4-3 with TRBJ1-2; D not certain. The CDR3 is 15 amino acids. The V gene's germline CDR1 is LGHNA and CDR2 YSLEER. CDR3 protein: CACSQETLRNYGYTF. DNA of the CDR3: TGCGCCTGCAGCCAAGAGACTTTGAGGAACTATGGCTACACCTTC.

The sample holds a few counts of this clonotype. The J gene is TRBJ2-5, the V gene TRBV5-8, with a tentative D call TRBD2 (5 bases). V lost 0 bases to trimming and J lost 5 bases, with 8 bases between them. The germline CDR1 and CDR2 sequences are SGHTS and YDEGEE. The CDR3 has 13 amino acids. The chain's CDR3 is CASSLASWETQYF. In nucleotides, the CDR3 is TGTGCCAGCAGCTTGGCTAGCTGGGAGACCCAGTACTTC.

To note about this clonotype: This may come from a read error, since a much larger clone is one base off. J is TRBJ2-7 and V is TRBV7-3; 8 bases map to TRBD1. CDR1 is SGHTA, CDR2 FQGTGA, per germline. The CDR3 loop spans 13 amino acids. The CDR3 protein is CAGSPTTGAEQYF. The CDR3 bases are TGTGCCGGCAGCCCGACGACAGGGGCCGAGCAGTACTTC.

This chain connects TRBV29-1 to TRBJ1-1; D unresolved. The CDR3 is made up of 11 amino acids. CDR1 is SQVTM and CDR2 is ANQGSEA in the germline V gene. V was shortened by 6 bases and J by 8 bases, with 13 bases between the two germline ends. The CDR3 region is CSVDPGGEAFF. The CDR3 region has the DNA TGCAGCGTGGATCCTGGAGGGGAAGCTTTCTTT.

Many counts were recorded for this clonotype. The chain employs TRBV12-5 and TRBJ1-2; tentative D call: TRBD1 (6 bases). Between the trimmed V and J ends, which lost 2 bases and 6 bases, there was a span of 13 bases. Germline V gene lookup returns CDR1 LGHNT and CDR2 FRNRAP. The CDR3 sequence is 14 residues long. The CDR3 loop reads CASGLLTGKDGYTF. DNA of the CDR3: TGTGCTAGTGGTTTGCTTACAGGGAAGGATGGCTACACCTTC.

The table lists this clonotype with many counts. V usage is TRBV7-9 and J usage is TRBJ1-1; 9 bases match TRBD1. V gave up 7 bases and J gave up 1 base; unmatched junction bases: 10. Germline CDR1 and CDR2: SEHNR and FQNEAQ (reference sequence). The CDR3 has 16 amino acids. The CDR3 spells CASTRALGQGNTEAFF. In DNA, the CDR3 is TGTGCCAGCACCCGAGCCTTGGGACAGGGGAACACTGAAGCTTTCTTT.

This clonotype occurred a few times. The chain links TRBV20-1 to TRBJ1-5, with 7 bases identical to TRBD1. J was trimmed by 0 bases and V by 6 bases; bases with no gene match: 11. The germline V gene encodes CDR1 DFQATT and CDR2 SNEGSKA (reference sequence). The CDR3 extends over 16 amino acids. The CDR3 nucleotides are TGCAGTGCCCCCGTCTCAGGGGGGAATAGCAATCAGCCCCAGCATTTT. Encoded protein: CSAPVSGGNSNQPQHF.

This clonotype was seen repeatedly, ten times or more. The chain employs TRBV25-1 and TRBJ2-7; 7 bases match TRBD1. The junction had 3 bases not matched to a gene; V was cut back by 5 bases and J by 2 bases. This CDR3 is built from 13 residues. Germline V gene data show CDR1 as MGHDK and CDR2 as SYGVNS. The CDR3 nucleotides are TGTGCCAGCAGTTCGGACAGGACCTACGAGCAGTACTTC. Protein product: CASSSDRTYEQYF.

This clonotype was recorded a few times. The V gene is TRBV20-1, the J gene TRBJ2-2, with D uncertain. The germline V gene encodes CDR1 DFQATT and CDR2 SNEGSKA (reference sequence). The CDR3 runs to 14 residues. Trimming took 2 bases from V and 7 from J, leaving 14 bases between them. CDR3 bases: TGCAGTGCTAGACAGCTGGGTTTGGGCGGGGAGCTGTTTTTT. Its translation: CSARQLGLGGELFF.

J is TRBJ2-3 and V is TRBV5-1; a possible D gene is TRBD2 (5 bases). CDR1 SGHRS and CDR2 YFSETQ come from the germline V gene. V was cut by 4 bases and J by 0 bases, with 18 bases left in between. The CDR3 is made up of 17 amino acids. This CDR3 reads CASSLAGEAPSTDTQYF. The DNA for the CDR3 is TGCGCCAGCAGCCTTGCCGGGGAAGCACCAAGCACAGATACGCAGTATTTT. The full variable domain, completed using reference TRBV5-1 and TRBJ2-3, is KAGVTQTPRYLIKTRGQQVTLSCSPISGHRSVSWYQQTPGQGLQFLFEYFSETQRNKGNFPGRFSGRQFSNSRSEMNVSTLELGDSALYLCASSLAGEAPSTDTQYFGPGTRLTVL.

This clonotype appeared many times. The rearrangement uses TRBV12-3 or TRBV12-4 and TRBJ2-3; D unclear. Trimming removed 3 bases from V and 2 bases from J, with 9 bases in between. The CDR3 runs 14 residues. DNA for the CDR3: TGTGCCAGCAGTTTCGTCCCCCACACAGATACGCAGTATTTT. Residues: CASSFVPHTDTQYF.

At least ten counts were recorded for this clonotype. The chain combines TRBV5-1 with TRBJ2-7; no definite D call. Germline CDR1 SGHRS, CDR2 YFSETQ. With 0 bases removed from V and 0 bases from J, the gap between germline ends came to 10 bases. The CDR3 runs to 15 residues. CDR3 sequence (DNA): TGCGCCAGCAGCTTGGACCACCGACACTCCTACGAGCAGTACTTC. Protein: CASSLDHRHSYEQYF.

This clonotype has a handful of counts. CDR3 sequence reads: CASTKTGNSYEQYF. The CDR3 nucleotides read TGTGCCAGTACCAAGACGGGAAACTCCTACGAGCAGTACTTC. J is TRBJ2-7 and V is TRBV19; a weak D match, TRBD2 (5 bases). The V gene lost 7 bases and the J gene lost 0 bases, with 13 bases spanning the gap. In germline, CDR1 is LNHDA, CDR2 SQIVND (reference sequence). The CDR3 contains 14 residues.

The table lists this clonotype with many counts. This CDR3 is CASSDSQGQSSYEQYF. The DNA of the CDR3 is TGTGCCAGCAGTGACTCCCAAGGTCAGAGCTCCTACGAGCAGTACTTC. The V gene is TRBV2, the J gene TRBJ2-7; no clear D gene. This CDR3 region has 16 residues. Trimming cost V 3 bases and J 0 bases, with 15 bases left between them. Germline V CDR1 and CDR2: SNHLY, FYNNEI.

V gene TRBV6-1 combines with J gene TRBJ1-5; D is perhaps TRBD1 (5 bases). Trimming took 2 bases from V and 6 from J, leaving 20 bases between them. This CDR3 has 17 residues. Per germline, CDR1 MNHNS and CDR2 SASEGT. The CDR3 region has the DNA TGTGCCAGCAGTGAAAATGCGGGATTCCAGGGAAGTCAGCCCCAGCATTTT. Residues: CASSENAGFQGSQPQHF.

This clonotype was counted ten times or more. The V call is TRBV6-2 or TRBV6-3, the J call TRBJ2-3; 10 bases agree with TRBD2. The V and J ends lost 5 bases and 2 bases, in that order; junction bases with no gene match: 4. Germline CDR1 reads MNHEY; CDR2 reads SVGEGT. This CDR3 comprises 15 residues. The CDR3 DNA reads as TGTGCCAGCAGTATGAGCGGGGGGGCCACAGATACGCAGTATTTT. Translated, it gives CASSMSGGATDTQYF.

This clonotype was detected many times. This chain uses TRBV20-1 with TRBJ2-5; D is possibly TRBD2 (6 bases). V lost 2 bases and J lost 3, with 19 bases in between. From germline, CDR1 is DFQATT and CDR2 SNEGSKA (reference sequence). The CDR3 extends over 16 amino acids. For the CDR3, the DNA is TGCAGTGCTAGACCGCTCAACCGGGACTCCAAAGAGACCCAGTACTTC. Protein sequence: CSARPLNRDSKETQYF.

The gene calls are TRBV6-5 and TRBJ2-1, with 7 bases aligning to TRBD2. V gave up 7 bases and J gave up 5 bases; unmatched junction bases: 5. Germline loops: CDR1 MNHEY, CDR2 SVGAGI. The CDR3 spans 13 residues. The chain's CDR3 is CASTAGEHNEQFF. Here the CDR3 DNA reads TGTGCCAGCACGGCGGGGGAACACAATGAGCAGTTCTTC.

A few counts support this clonotype. V gene TRBV7-9 combines with J gene TRBJ1-2, with 7 bases matching TRBD1. The CDR3 sequence is 14 residues long. After removal of 1 base from V and 7 bases from J, the junction contained 6 bases not matched to a gene. Germline assignment: CDR1 SEHNR and CDR2 FQNEAQ (reference sequence). CDR3 nucleotides: TGTGCCAGCAGCTTAGTTTCGACAGGGATTGGCTACACCTTC. Translated, it gives CASSLVSTGIGYTF. Complete variable domain (other parts from reference TRBV7-9 and TRBJ1-2): DTGVSQNPRHKITKRGQNVTFRCDPISEHNRLYWYRQTLGQGPEFLTYFQNEAQLEKSRLLSDRFSAERPKGSFSTLEIQRTEQGDSAMYLCASSLVSTGIGYTFGSGTRLTVV.

This clonotype was counted ten times or more. J is TRBJ1-2 and V is TRBV25-1; D is unclear. The germline CDR1 and CDR2 sequences are MGHDK and SYGVNS. This CDR3 region has 12 residues. Trimming pared 8 bases from V and 7 bases from J, leaving 14 bases between. The DNA of the CDR3 is TGTGCCAGCGGGGAAGGGTGGGGTGGCTACACCTTC. Translation gives CASGEGWGGYTF.

In DNA, the CDR3 is TGTGCCAGCTGTACAGGGAACACTGAAGCTTTCTTT. This codes for CASCTGNTEAFF. The chain is built from TRBV6-1 and TRBJ1-1; possibly TRBD1 for D (5 bases). This CDR3 comprises 12 residues. Looked up from germline, CDR1 is MNHNS and CDR2 is SASEGT. Trimming took off 8 bases at V and 1 base at J, with 8 bases between the two ends.

This clonotype was seen at least ten times. The chain combines TRBV12-3 or TRBV12-4 with TRBJ2-1; TRBD2 agrees at 12 bases. CDR3 length: 16 amino acids. Trimming took 6 bases from V and 3 from J; bases not matched to a gene: 6. The CDR3 DNA is TGTGCCAGCAGCCCGAGGACTAGCGGGGTCTACAATGAGCAGTTCTTC. It is translated as CASSPRTSGVYNEQFF.

This chain connects TRBV5-8 to TRBJ2-1; TRBD2 aligns across 14 bases. Germline CDR1 and CDR2: SGHTS and YDEGEE. After removal of 0 bases from V and 4 bases from J, the junction contained 6 bases not matched to a gene. The CDR3 length is 18 residues. CDR3 DNA sequence: TGTGCCAGCAGCTTGGGACTAGCGGGGGGGTCTTGGTACAATGAGCAGTTCTTC. Protein sequence: CASSLGLAGGSWYNEQFF.